A single T cell receptor (beta chain) is shown here with its context. This clone appeared many times. The antigen it binds to is not known. No base quality values were provided; no much bigger clone lies one nucleotide off. CDR1 is given as LGHNA and CDR2 as YSLEER, both from the germline V gene. The CDR3 covers 16 residues, taking in both the cysteine and the phenylalanine. The kept DNA is CDR3 alone, 48 bases in frame from the first base. Deletion took 5 bases off V and 8 bases off J, with a span of 24 bases between the germline ends. Collaborating institutions collected whole blood in K2EDTA tubes following their own protocols. Collaborator samples were shipped for TCRbeta analysis as frozen whole blood, isolated PBMCs, or DNA extracted from either sample type. This entry is derived from a study of blood T cell repertoires in COVID-19 (dated by TCRdb to 2018 to 2021). Study-wide context: The collaborator samples originated in the United States, Italy and Spain and spanned the acute and convalescent phases of COVID-19. The repertoires were released in a freely available public database intended as a resource for research on the immune response to SARS-CoV-2. Where available, HLA class I and class II types were obtained from metadata supplied by the sample provider rather than from assay-based typing. The dataset comprised deeply sampled blood TCRbeta repertoires from subjects exposed to, actively infected with, or recovered from COVID-19. Samples came from the ongoing ImmuneRACE study (first 160 participants) plus 1,254 subjects from 6 global collaborators. Nearly every sample came with metadata listing a de-identified subject ID, COVID-19 status, age in years and sex. The material from the prospective study consisted of cDNA or gDNA derived from T cells, B-cell-depleted T cells, or PBMCs.

The immunoSEQ Assay, a bias-controlled multiplex PCR, was used to amplify TCRbeta CDR3 regions from genomic DNA. Per the original workflow: Within the assay, amplification of reference gene primers was used to estimate how many nucleated cells each sample contained. To quantify the absolute abundance of each unique TCRbeta CDR3 rearrangement, sequence reads were collapsed and filtered. Productive Simpson clonality was computed per sample as the square root of Simpson's diversity index over productive rearrangements. TCRdb provides this immuneACCESS table in a form limited to in-frame rearrangements. Some clones are lacking; in checked studies, under half of them reflect an unresolved V gene, and why the rest are absent is not known. The V and J calls and the clone size are those of that table, but D and trimming were determined from the DNA. The sample includes over 140,000 clones, with about 80% observed a single time. The ten largest clones represent approximately 4% of the sample.

Study-wide conclusions, independent of this receptor: Clinical and demographic metadata were provided uncurated, with the amount varying by source and participant.

The sequence joins TRBV4-3 to TRBJ1-2, and possibly TRBD1, on 5 matching bases. Material: peripheral blood. The sequence derives from a woman aged 55-69 years with acute or convalescent COVID-19. The CDR3 in this case is CASSFQPPDTLGGYTF. The sequenced DNA is TGCGCCAGCAGCTTTCAACCCCCGGACACCCTCGGAGGCTACACCTTC.